This is a list of T cell receptor beta chains from one sample in a study of blood T cell repertoires in COVID-19. TCRdb keeps only in-frame clones here, not all; method: immunoSEQ multiplex PCR. The data contain about 160,000 clones, about 87% of them singletons. Specimen: peripheral blood. All receptors derive from a woman aged 55-69 years who had recovered from COVID-19. CDR3s include the opening cysteine and the closing phenylalanine or tryptophan. The order of the fields is clone size, V gene, D gene, J gene, CDR3 protein, CDR3 DNA. A D gene is named only where the DNA matches it firmly. Not all rows give a size; the values are once, few, many and, for expanded clones, a class.

once	TRBV28	NA	TRBJ1-5	CASSIPAGASDQPQHF	TGTGCCAGCAGTATCCCCGCGGGGGCGAGCGATCAGCCCCAGCATTTT
NA	TRBV27	NA	TRBJ2-7	CASSTPTGSPSYEQYF	TGTGCCAGCAGCACACCGACAGGATCACCTTCTTACGAGCAGTACTTC
NA	TRBV18	NA	TRBJ2-7	CASSPPHRDYEQYF	TGTGCCAGCTCACCACCGCACAGGGACTACGAGCAGTACTTC
many	TRBV11-2	TRBD1	TRBJ1-1	CASSLAQGAEAFF	TGTGCCAGCAGCTTAGCCCAGGGGGCTGAAGCTTTCTTT
NA	TRBV18	NA	TRBJ1-2	CASSSDNSYGYTF	TGTGCCAGCTCATCGGACAATTCCTATGGCTACACCTTC
NA	TRBV6-5	NA	TRBJ2-5	CASSVGGAGETQYF	TGTGCCAGCAGCGTAGGGGGGGCGGGAGAGACCCAGTACTTC
NA	TRBV6-5	NA	TRBJ2-5	CASSYGGDQETQYF	TGTGCCAGCAGTTACGGCGGTGACCAAGAGACCCAGTACTTC
NA	TRBV28	NA	TRBJ1-1	CASSLLRTQNTEAFF	TGTGCCAGCAGCCTATTACGGACTCAGAACACTGAAGCTTTCTTT
NA	TRBV28	NA	TRBJ1-4	CASSSPGADEKLFF	TGTGCCAGCAGTTCGCCTGGGGCGGATGAAAAACTGTTTTTT
NA	TRBV21-1	NA	TRBJ2-7	CATFRDRASEQYF	TGTGCCACCTTCCGGGATCGGGCTAGCGAGCAGTACTTC
NA	TRBV28	NA	TRBJ2-7	CASSNRVNEQYF	TGTGCCAGCAGTAACAGGGTGAACGAGCAGTACTTC
once	TRBV2	NA	TRBJ1-2	CASRDSYGDYTF	TGTGCCAGCAGAGACAGCTATGGCGACTACACCTTC
NA	TRBV4-2	NA	TRBJ1-6	CASSQDFLGGTNNSPLHF	TGTGCCAGCAGCCAAGATTTTTTAGGCGGTACCAATAATTCACCCCTCCACTTT
NA	TRBV7-9	NA	TRBJ2-5	CASSKGQGHVETQYF	TGTGCCAGCAGTAAAGGCCAGGGTCATGTTGAGACCCAGTACTTC
NA	TRBV30	NA	TRBJ1-1	CAWSTSGTEAFF	TGTGCCTGGAGTACCTCAGGGACTGAAGCTTTCTTT
NA	TRBV7-3	TRBD2	TRBJ2-3	CASSMLGLALTDTQYF	TGTGCCAGCAGCATGCTCGGACTAGCGCTCACAGATACGCAGTATTTT
NA	TRBV6-5	NA	TRBJ1-2	CASNRDGANYGYTF	TGTGCCAGTAACAGGGACGGGGCTAACTATGGCTACACCTTC
NA	TRBV28	NA	TRBJ2-7	CASSPYRQRTVTYEQYF	TGTGCCAGCAGTCCCTACCGCCAAAGGACAGTGACCTACGAGCAGTACTTC
NA	TRBV7-8	TRBD2	TRBJ2-1	CASRPPSGFLYNEQFF	TGTGCCAGCAGACCCCCTAGCGGGTTTCTCTACAATGAGCAGTTCTTC
NA	TRBV12-3/TRBV12-4	NA	TRBJ2-4	CASSSRGGGFQYF	TGTGCCAGCAGTTCCAGGGGAGGGGGGTTTCAGTACTTC
NA	TRBV2	TRBD2	TRBJ2-7	CASRVLAGGREQYF	TGTGCCAGCAGGGTGTTAGCGGGGGGGCGTGAGCAGTACTTC
NA	TRBV2	NA	TRBJ2-7	CASTQGEEQYF	TGTGCCAGCACACAGGGTGAGGAGCAGTACTTC
NA	TRBV29-1	NA	TRBJ2-3	CSVAGPNTDTQYF	TGCAGCGTGGCGGGACCCAACACAGATACGCAGTATTTT
NA	TRBV4-2	TRBD1	TRBJ1-4	CASSPLGTGAATNEKLFF	TGTGCCAGCAGCCCCTTGGGAACAGGGGCTGCAACTAATGAAAAACTGTTTTTT
NA	TRBV12-3/TRBV12-4	TRBD1	TRBJ2-1	CASSLGQGVEQFF	TGTGCCAGCAGTTTAGGGCAGGGGGTTGAGCAGTTCTTC
NA	TRBV5-6	NA	TRBJ1-2	CASSLGDSLFYGYTF	TGTGCCAGCAGCTTGGGAGACAGCCTCTTCTATGGCTACACCTTC
NA	TRBV19	NA	TRBJ1-5	CASRTGINQPQHF	TGTGCCAGTAGAACAGGGATCAATCAGCCCCAGCATTTT
NA	TRBV5-1	NA	TRBJ2-5	CASSTGTLQETQYF	TGCGCCAGCAGTACCGGGACACTCCAAGAGACCCAGTACTTC
NA	TRBV5-5	NA	TRBJ2-5	CASSPVGGAWETQYF	TGTGCCAGCAGTCCAGTTGGAGGGGCGTGGGAGACCCAGTACTTC
NA	TRBV21-1	NA	TRBJ1-4	CASSHRGVEKLFF	TGTGCCAGCAGCCACCGGGGGGTTGAAAAACTGTTTTTT
NA	TRBV9	NA	TRBJ1-3	CASSVESGLNTIYF	TGTGCCAGCAGCGTAGAATCAGGGCTGAACACCATATATTTT
NA	TRBV14	NA	TRBJ2-3	CASSQGTVFTDTQYF	TGTGCCAGCAGCCAAGGGACAGTCTTCACAGATACGCAGTATTTT
NA	TRBV11-3	TRBD2	TRBJ2-1	CAGRWGRGGSYNEQFF	TGTGCCGGACGGTGGGGTCGGGGGGGCTCCTACAATGAGCAGTTCTTC
NA	TRBV28	TRBD1	TRBJ1-2	CASSPGQSNYGYTF	TGTGCCAGCAGTCCGGGACAGTCTAACTATGGCTACACCTTC
once	TRBV5-1	NA	TRBJ1-1	CASSSPGGVGTEAFF	TGCGCCAGCAGCTCCCCGGGGGGGGTAGGGACTGAAGCTTTCTTT
NA	TRBV2	TRBD1	TRBJ2-3	CASSRTGRTDTQYF	TGTGCCAGCAGCCGGACAGGGAGGACAGATACGCAGTATTTT
NA	TRBV5-1	TRBD1	TRBJ2-6	CASSQQGPSSGANVLTF	TGCGCCAGCAGCCAACAGGGGCCTTCTTCTGGGGCCAACGTCCTGACTTTC
NA	TRBV18	TRBD2	TRBJ2-5	CASSPPGLAVGETQYF	TGTGCCAGCTCACCTCCGGGACTAGCGGTCGGGGAGACCCAGTACTTC
NA	TRBV25-1	NA	TRBJ1-2	CASSDPVNYGYTF	TGTGCCAGCAGTGACCCCGTTAACTATGGCTACACCTTC
NA	TRBV6-6	NA	TRBJ1-1	CASSYSGANTEAFF	TGTGCCAGCAGTTACTCTGGGGCGAACACTGAAGCTTTCTTT
NA	TRBV21-1	NA	TRBJ1-3	CASSKEADSSPDSGNTIYF	TGTGCCAGCAGCAAAGAGGCGGACAGCTCCCCGGACTCTGGAAACACCATATATTTT
NA	TRBV1	NA	TRBJ1-1	CTSSHPTVNTEAFF	TGCACCAGCAGCCATCCAACGGTGAACACTGAAGCTTTCTTT
once	TRBV28	TRBD1	TRBJ2-7	CASVQGGRAYEQYF	TGTGCCAGCGTACAGGGGGGCCGGGCCTACGAGCAGTACTTC
NA	TRBV5-1	NA	TRBJ1-1	CASSLLSNSTGDRLNTEAFF	TGCGCCAGCAGCTTGCTCTCTAACTCGACAGGTGACAGGCTTAACACTGAAGCTTTCTTT
NA	TRBV3-1/TRBV3-2	NA	TRBJ1-6	CASSQGGGYSPLHF	TGTGCCAGCAGCCAAGGCGGGGGTTATTCACCCCTCCACTTT
NA	TRBV6-5	NA	TRBJ2-5	CASSYSSAYQETQYF	TGTGCCAGCAGTTACTCGAGCGCTTACCAAGAGACCCAGTACTTC
few	TRBV9	NA	TRBJ1-1	CASSVQGRTEAFF	TGTGCCAGCAGCGTCCAGGGCAGGACTGAAGCTTTCTTT
NA	TRBV30	TRBD1	TRBJ1-3	CAWWGQGTGHLSGNTIYF	TGTGCCTGGTGGGGGCAAGGGACAGGTCACCTCTCTGGAAACACCATATATTTT